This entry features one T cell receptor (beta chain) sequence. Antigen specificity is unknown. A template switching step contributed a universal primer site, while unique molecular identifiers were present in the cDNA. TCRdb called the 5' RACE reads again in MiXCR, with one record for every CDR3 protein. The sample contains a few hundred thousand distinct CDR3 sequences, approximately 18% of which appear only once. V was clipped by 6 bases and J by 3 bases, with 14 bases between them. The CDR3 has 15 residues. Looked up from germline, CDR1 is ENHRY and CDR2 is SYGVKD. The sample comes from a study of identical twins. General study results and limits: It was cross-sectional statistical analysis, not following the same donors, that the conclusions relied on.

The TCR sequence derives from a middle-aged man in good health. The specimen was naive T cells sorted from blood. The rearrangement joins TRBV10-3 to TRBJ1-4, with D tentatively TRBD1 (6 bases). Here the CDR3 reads CAISVNREANEKLFF. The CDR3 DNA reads TGTGCCATCAGCGTAAACAGGGAGGCTAATGAAAAACTGTTTTTT.